Each of the 12 T cell receptor beta chains below was sequenced from the same sample in a study of OX40 agonist ivuxolimab in advanced cancers. Assay used: immunoSEQ multiplex PCR; TCRdb lists only in-frame clones, some missing. The sample shows around 90,000 clones, over 75% of them seen only once. Specimen: CD4+ or CD8+ T cells sorted from blood, collected in a trial of the OX40 agonist ivuxolimab. The receptors come from an adult with an advanced solid tumor such as melanoma, head and neck, liver or kidney cancer.

The rearrangement uses TRBV10-3 and TRBJ1-3; D uncertain. Germline values: CDR1 ENHRY, CDR2 SYGVKD. The CDR3 runs to 14 residues. Trimming stripped 11 bases from V and 0 bases from J, with 14 bases between. Written as DNA, the CDR3 is TGTGCCTTGAAGGCGGGCGTCTCTGGAAACACCATATATTTT. Amino acids: CALKAGVSGNTIYF.

This sequence joins TRBV5-1 and TRBJ1-4, with D maybe TRBD1 (5 bases). Germline CDR1 is SGHRS and CDR2 is YFSETQ. The V and J ends lost 4 bases and 6 bases respectively, with 16 bases between them. The CDR3 consists of 15 residues. CDR3 sequence (DNA): TGCGCCAGCAGCGACGGGGGTCCCATCCATGAAAAACTGTTTTTT. Encoded protein: CASSDGGPIHEKLFF.

The chain has TRBV6-5 and TRBJ2-7; 11 bases fit TRBD2. V was pared by 0 bases and J by 4 bases, with 5 bases of the junction left unmatched. The CDR3 contains 16 residues. The germline V gene encodes CDR1 MNHEY and CDR2 SVGAGI. In DNA form, the CDR3 reads TGTGCCAGCAGTTACTCGGGTAGCGGGAGGGGGTACGAGCAGTACTTC. It encodes CASSYSGSGRGYEQYF.

CDR3 region: CASSLHGNEQFF. CDR3 in DNA: TGTGCCAGCAGCTTACATGGGAATGAGCAGTTCTTC. The chain couples TRBV11-2 to TRBJ2-1; D gene uncertain. Germline V lookup: CDR1 SGHAT, CDR2 FQNNGV. The V end lost 2 bases, the J end lost 7 bases, and 6 bases lay between the germline ends. This CDR3 has 12 amino acids. The complete variable domain, with remaining parts taken from reference TRBV11-2 and TRBJ2-1, reads EAGVAQSPRYKIIEKRQSVAFWCNPISGHATLYWYQQILGQGPKLLIQFQNNGVVDDSQLPKDRFSAERLKGVDSTLKIQPAKLEDSAVYLCASSLHGNEQFFGPGTRLTVL.

V is TRBV5-1 and J is TRBJ2-7, with 8 bases that match TRBD2. Trimming removed 7 bases from V and 3 bases from J; junction bases left unmatched: 9. The CDR3 sequence is 14 residues long. The V gene's germline CDR1 is SGHRS and CDR2 YFSETQ. The CDR3 region has the DNA TGCGCCAGCGCCATTAGCGGGGCCAACTACGAGCAGTACTTC. It yields the protein CASAISGANYEQYF.

This clone was counted a single time. The chain links TRBV11-3 to TRBJ1-2, with D uncertain. Trimming removed 5 bases at V and 3 bases at J, with 16 bases between. There are 15 residues in the CDR3. Germline CDR1 is SGHNT and CDR2 is YENEEA. Here the CDR3 reads CASSPPWGIDYGYTF. The CDR3 nucleotides read TGTGCCAGCAGCCCACCTTGGGGTATCGACTATGGCTACACCTTC.

This clone was seen a handful of times. This sequence joins TRBV9 and TRBJ2-2; D gene unclear. CDR1 is SGDLS, CDR2 YYNGEE, per germline. The CDR3 has 15 amino acids. The V end lost 5 bases, the J end lost 1 base, and 12 bases lay between the germline ends. CDR3 nucleotide sequence: TGTGCCAGCAGTTCTTTCATCCGGAACACCGGGGAGCTGTTTTTT. Its translation: CASSSFIRNTGELFF.

The chain joins TRBV7-2 to TRBJ2-5; 9 nucleotides align to TRBD2. V lost 4 bases to trimming and J lost 4 bases; unmatched junction nucleotides: 4. The CDR3 length is 14 residues. The germline V gene encodes CDR1 SGHTA and CDR2 FQGNSA. The CDR3, as DNA: TGTGCCAGCAGCTCCAGACTAGCGGTAGAGACCCAGTACTTC. Translated: CASSSRLAVETQYF.

The rearrangement links TRBV7-1 to TRBJ1-1, with D perhaps TRBD1 (5 bases). TRBV7-1 is an open reading frame whose function is uncertain. V shed 7 bases and J shed 1 base, with 10 bases lying between them. The CDR3 totals 13 residues. CDR3: CASTFGGNTEAFF. In DNA form, the CDR3 reads TGTGCCAGCACCTTTGGGGGGAACACTGAAGCTTTCTTT.

The CDR3 DNA reads TGCGCCAGCAGCGCCTGGACTAGCGGCCCCAATGAGCAGTTCTTC. This gives the protein CASSAWTSGPNEQFF. The chain has TRBV5-1 and TRBJ2-1; 10 nucleotides agree with TRBD2. Per the germline V gene, CDR1 is SGHRS and CDR2 is YFSETQ. V trimming: 4 bases; J trimming: 6 bases; junction bases outside the gene matches: 7. The CDR3 extends over 15 amino acids. Supplemented by reference TRBV5-1 and TRBJ2-1, the full variable domain reads KAGVTQTPRYLIKTRGQQVTLSCSPISGHRSVSWYQQTPGQGLQFLFEYFSETQRNKGNFPGRFSGRQFSNSRSEMNVSTLELGDSALYLCASSAWTSGPNEQFFGPGTRLTVL.

The V gene is TRBV10-2, the J gene TRBJ2-2; tentative D call: TRBD1 (5 bases). V gave up 0 bases and J gave up 7 bases, with 9 bases separating them. Germline lookup yields CDR1 WSHSY and CDR2 SAAADI. CDR3 size: 14 residues. The CDR3 here is CASSESARDGELFF. CDR3 bases: TGCGCCAGCAGTGAGTCTGCCAGGGACGGGGAGCTGTTTTTT.

V gene TRBV30 combines with J gene TRBJ1-1; D is unclear. This CDR3 region has 14 residues. Germline V gives CDR1 GTSNPN, CDR2 SVGIG (reference sequence). The V end lost 1 base, the J end lost 1 base, and 10 bases lay between the germline ends. CDR3 nucleotides: TGTGCCTGGAGTGGGACGGGAGGGAACACTGAAGCTTTCTTT. Its protein is CAWSGTGGNTEAFF.